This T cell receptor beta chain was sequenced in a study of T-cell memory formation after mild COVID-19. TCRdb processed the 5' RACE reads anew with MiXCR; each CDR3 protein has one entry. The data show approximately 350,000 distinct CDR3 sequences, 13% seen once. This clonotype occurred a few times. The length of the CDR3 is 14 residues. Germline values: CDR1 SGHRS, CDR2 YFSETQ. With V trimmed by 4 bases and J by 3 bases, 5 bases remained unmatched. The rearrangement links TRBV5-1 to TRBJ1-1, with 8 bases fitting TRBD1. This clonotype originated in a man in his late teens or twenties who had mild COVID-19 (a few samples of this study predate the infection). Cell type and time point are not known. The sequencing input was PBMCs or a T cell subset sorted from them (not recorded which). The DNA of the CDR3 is TGCGCCAGCAGCCAACAGGGGGGGCACACTGAAGCTTTCTTT. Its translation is CASSQQGGHTEAFF.